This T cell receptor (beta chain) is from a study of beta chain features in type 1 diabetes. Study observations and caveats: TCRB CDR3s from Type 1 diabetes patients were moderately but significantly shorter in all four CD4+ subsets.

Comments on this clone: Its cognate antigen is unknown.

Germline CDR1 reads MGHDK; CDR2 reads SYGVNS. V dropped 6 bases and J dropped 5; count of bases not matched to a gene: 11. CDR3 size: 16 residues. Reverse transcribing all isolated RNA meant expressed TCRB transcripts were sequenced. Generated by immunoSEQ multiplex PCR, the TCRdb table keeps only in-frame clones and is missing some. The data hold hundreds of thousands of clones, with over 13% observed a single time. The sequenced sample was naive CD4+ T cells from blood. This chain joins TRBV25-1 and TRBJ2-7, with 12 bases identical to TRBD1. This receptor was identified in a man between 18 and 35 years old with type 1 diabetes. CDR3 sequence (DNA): TGTGCCAGCAGACAGACAGGGACAGGGGGCGGGAACGAGCAGTACTTC. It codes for CASRQTGTGGGNEQYF.